This record looks at one T cell receptor (beta chain) sequence and its context. Its antigen is unidentified. The CDR3 is 14 residues long. The germline CDR1 and CDR2 sequences are SGHVS and FQNEAQ. Trimming took 2 bases from V and 4 from J; bases not matched to a gene: 4. The PCR contained 60 Vbeta and 13 Jbeta primers. Clones were sequenced by immunoSEQ multiplex PCR, and TCRdb holds only the in-frame ones, with some missing. The table shows about 130,000 clones, with around 78% occurring only once. The sample belongs to a study of cytomegalovirus exposure and HLA in healthy donors. Whole-study findings and limits: Later on, an analysis showed TCR association rates differing by HLA locus, with DRB1 the most and HLA-C the fewest.

The chain combines TRBV7-8 with TRBJ1-1; 7 nucleotides align to TRBD1. The sequenced sample consisted of PBMCs. The sequence came from a woman aged 45-65 years in good health and CMV-seronegative. The CDR3 nucleotides are TGTGCCAGCAGCTTACGGCAGGGGGGCACTGAAGCTTTCTTT. Translated, it gives CASSLRQGGTEAFF.